These 9 T cell receptor beta chains share one sample of origin, sequenced in a study of blood T cell repertoires in COVID-19. Sequencing used immunoSEQ multiplex PCR; TCRdb keeps in-frame clones, though not all of them. Altogether fewer than 15,000 clones are present, 90% being singletons, with the ten largest covering less than 25%. Source material: peripheral blood. The receptors were gathered from a human donor with active COVID-19. The donor label of this sample is uncertain.

The chain carries TRBV9 and TRBJ2-1; perhaps TRBD1 as D (6 bases). Germline V gene sequence: CDR1 SGDLS, CDR2 YYNGEE. Trimming left V 5 bases short and J 4 bases short, with 16 bases between. The CDR3 is 15 amino acids. The CDR3 DNA follows: TGTGCCAGCAGTATAGGACAGCTAGTATACAATGAGCAGTTCTTC. The encoded protein is CASSIGQLVYNEQFF.

This chain connects TRBV7-9 to TRBJ1-1; D is undetermined. The CDR3 contains 15 residues. Trimming took off 1 base at V and 1 base at J, with 10 bases between the two ends. Germline V gene lookup returns CDR1 SEHNR and CDR2 FQNEAQ (reference sequence). Here the CDR3 reads CASSLGWAENTEAFF. The CDR3 DNA follows: TGTGCCAGCAGCTTAGGTTGGGCAGAGAACACTGAAGCTTTCTTT.

This rearrangement joins TRBV12-5 to TRBJ2-5; TRBD2 matches 15 bases. The trim removed 6 bases at V and 2 bases at J, leaving 7 bases unmatched. This CDR3 has 17 amino acids. The germline V gene has CDR1 LGHNT and CDR2 FRNRAP. CDR3 nucleotide sequence: TGTGCTAGTGGCCTAGGACTAGCGGGGGGGCGTCAAGAGACCCAGTACTTC. It specifies CASGLGLAGGRQETQYF. The entire variable domain, with the rest obtained from reference TRBV12-5 and TRBJ2-5, is as follows: DARVTQTPRHKVTEMGQEVTMRCQPILGHNTVFWYRQTMMQGLELLAYFRNRAPLDDSGMPKDRFSAEMPDATLATLKIQPSEPRDSAVYFCASGLGLAGGRQETQYFGPGTRLLVL.

This clone was counted only a few times. The V gene is TRBV4-3, the J gene TRBJ2-3; the match to TRBD2 covers 7 bases. Germline CDR1 reads LGHNA; CDR2 reads YSLEER. This CDR3 has 15 amino acids. J was trimmed by 0 bases and V by 3 bases; bases with no gene match: 3. The CDR3 DNA follows: TGCGCCAGCAGCCATTCCGGGGGGAGCACAGATACGCAGTATTTT. Translating gives CASSHSGGSTDTQYF.

The chain couples TRBV29-1 to TRBJ2-3; 10 bases align to TRBD2. The V gene end was trimmed by 3 bases and the J gene end by 0 bases; junction bases not matched to a gene: 27. Germline assignment: CDR1 SQVTM and CDR2 ANQGSEA. The CDR3 contains 23 residues. The CDR3 loop reads CSVDSREAAGTSALFSSTDTQYF. Written as DNA, the CDR3 is TGCAGCGTTGACAGTAGGGAGGCAGCCGGGACTAGCGCCCTATTCTCTAGCACAGATACGCAGTATTTT.

CDR3 residues: CASSSRDRGASPLHF. CDR3 DNA sequence: TGTGCCAGCAGCTCCCGGGACAGGGGGGCATCACCCCTCCACTTT. The chain joins TRBV5-4 to TRBJ1-6, with 11 bases aligning to TRBD1. Germline V lookup: CDR1 SGHNT, CDR2 YYREEE (reference sequence). Losses at the gene ends were 3 bases for V and 10 bases for J; bases not matched to a gene: 6. CDR3 length: 15 residues.

This chain's CDR3 is CASSNGLAGLDTQYF. The CDR3 nucleotides are TGTGCCAGTAGTAACGGACTAGCGGGGCTAGATACGCAGTATTTT. This chain uses TRBV19 with TRBJ2-3; TRBD2 aligns across 12 bases. Germline V gene lookup returns CDR1 LNHDA and CDR2 SQIVND (reference sequence). V lost 4 bases, J lost 5 bases, and 4 bases stayed unmatched. There are 15 residues in the CDR3. The full variable domain, with the rest looked up from reference TRBV19 and TRBJ2-3, is DGGITQSPKYLFRKEGQNVTLSCEQNLNHDAMYWYRQDPGQGLRLIYYSQIVNDFQKGDIAEGYSVSREKKESFPLTVTSAQKNPTAFYLCASSNGLAGLDTQYFGPGTRLTVL.

The chain uses TRBV7-9 and TRBJ1-2; D possibly corresponds to TRBD1 (6 bases). V lost 4 bases to trimming and J lost 3 bases, with 21 bases between them. CDR3 length: 17 residues. The germline gives CDR1 SEHNR, CDR2 FQNEAQ (reference sequence). The CDR3 sequence: CASSSQGFGSLDYGYTF. CDR3 DNA: TGTGCCAGCAGCTCACAGGGATTTGGCTCCCTCGACTATGGCTACACCTTC.

The V call is TRBV19, the J call TRBJ1-1; 9 bases are a match to TRBD1. The CDR3 covers 16 residues. Germline CDR1 reads LNHDA; CDR2 reads SQIVND (reference sequence). The trim removed 1 base at V and 4 bases at J, leaving 7 bases unmatched. The CDR3 loop reads CASSIATGGLSTEAFF. The CDR3 nucleotides read TGTGCCAGTAGTATAGCTACAGGGGGCCTGAGCACTGAAGCTTTCTTT.